Listed below are T cell receptor beta chains from one sample, sequenced in a study of shared clonotypes between healthy human individuals. TCRdb's table, derived via immunoSEQ multiplex PCR, lists solely in-frame clones and lacks some. The repertoire consists of roughly 2.1 million clones, with around 93% occurring once and the leading ten covering roughly 1.7%. Sequenced sample: naive CD8+ T cells from PBMCs. These receptors were taken from a man aged 18 to 29 in good health. Some clones in this sample may be carry-over from other donors' samples. The CDR3 runs from the conserved cysteine through the conserved F or W. Fields, in order: J gene, V gene, CDR3 protein.

J gene: TRBJ2-7
V gene: TRBV9
CDR3 protein: CASSVAGRSLDEQYF

J gene: TRBJ2-7
V gene: TRBV27
CDR3 protein: CASSLRGESSYEQYF

J gene: TRBJ1-5
V gene: TRBV27
CDR3 protein: CASGGGRTQHF

J gene: TRBJ2-5
V gene: TRBV2
CDR3 protein: CASGTDQETQYF

J gene: TRBJ2-7
V gene: TRBV5-1
CDR3 protein: CASSPWGGVSSYEQYF

J gene: TRBJ2-2
V gene: TRBV19
CDR3 protein: CASSIAGGTGELFF

J gene: TRBJ2-7
V gene: TRBV28
CDR3 protein: CASSPSSGVGYEQYF

J gene: TRBJ1-5
V gene: TRBV6-1
CDR3 protein: CASSEGRNNQPQHF

J gene: TRBJ2-7
V gene: TRBV7-8
CDR3 protein: CASSLGRGYEQYF

J gene: TRBJ1-1
V gene: TRBV28
CDR3 protein: CASSSSVGRTEAFF

J gene: TRBJ2-7
V gene: TRBV9
CDR3 protein: CASSVAPGTGRLEQYF

J gene: TRBJ2-1
V gene: TRBV7-6
CDR3 protein: CASSLEWDRGYNEQFF

J gene: TRBJ2-7
V gene: TRBV19
CDR3 protein: CASTSAADSGYYEQYF

J gene: TRBJ2-2
V gene: TRBV28
CDR3 protein: CASSSKGHPTTGELFF

J gene: TRBJ2-3
V gene: TRBV19
CDR3 protein: CASRLAGSSTDTQYF

J gene: TRBJ1-1
V gene: TRBV4-2
CDR3 protein: CASSQVVGNTEAFF

J gene: TRBJ2-7
V gene: TRBV7-9
CDR3 protein: CASSLGAGDYEQYF

J gene: TRBJ2-3
V gene: TRBV27
CDR3 protein: CASSLLSGSRYVTDTQYF

J gene: TRBJ2-1
V gene: TRBV11-2
CDR3 protein: CASSLQGGGLAIPNEQFF

J gene: TRBJ2-7
V gene: TRBV29-1
CDR3 protein: CSVAAGAGVLYEQYF

J gene: TRBJ2-7
V gene: TRBV2
CDR3 protein: CASNPGQGYEQYF

J gene: TRBJ1-1
V gene: TRBV4-1
CDR3 protein: CASSQRDRNTEAFF

J gene: TRBJ2-1
V gene: TRBV19
CDR3 protein: CASSIYGGPEQFF

J gene: TRBJ2-5
V gene: TRBV15
CDR3 protein: CATSRVRGAQETQYF

J gene: TRBJ2-1
V gene: TRBV28
CDR3 protein: CASAADQSSYNEQFF

J gene: TRBJ2-7
V gene: TRBV6-5
CDR3 protein: CASKLTSGRTYEQYF

J gene: TRBJ1-5
V gene: TRBV10-1
CDR3 protein: CASSPQHF

J gene: TRBJ1-5
V gene: TRBV5-8
CDR3 protein: CASSLRDSSYSNQPQHF

J gene: TRBJ2-3
V gene: TRBV5-1
CDR3 protein: CASSFSLPDTDTQYF

J gene: TRBJ2-1
V gene: TRBV15
CDR3 protein: CATSPIRGEQFF

J gene: TRBJ2-7
V gene: TRBV27
CDR3 protein: CASSLSSATAYEQYF

J gene: TRBJ2-7
V gene: TRBV27
CDR3 protein: CASRTGLAETYEQYF

J gene: TRBJ1-5
V gene: TRBV28
CDR3 protein: CASSGVRGEDQPQHF

J gene: TRBJ2-1
V gene: TRBV5-6
CDR3 protein: CASSLSRGIGSYNEQFF

J gene: TRBJ2-3
V gene: TRBV5-4
CDR3 protein: CASSPWDQSTDTQYF

J gene: TRBJ2-2
V gene: TRBV7-9
CDR3 protein: CASSQTGGVYTGELFF

J gene: TRBJ1-5
V gene: TRBV5-8
CDR3 protein: CASSLWAGSTQPQHF

J gene: TRBJ1-4
V gene: TRBV7-9
CDR3 protein: CASRKGGPEKLFF

J gene: TRBJ1-1
V gene: TRBV5-8
CDR3 protein: CASSLVVGRVENEAFF

J gene: TRBJ1-5
V gene: TRBV7-9
CDR3 protein: CASSLEVEPNQPQHF

J gene: TRBJ2-7
V gene: TRBV6-1
CDR3 protein: CASMGGSYEQYF

J gene: TRBJ2-1
V gene: TRBV6-5
CDR3 protein: CASSYLQGALYNEQFF

J gene: TRBJ1-2
V gene: TRBV9
CDR3 protein: CASSVGEPYGYTF

J gene: TRBJ1-1
V gene: TRBV30
CDR3 protein: CAWSVTMNTEAFF

J gene: TRBJ2-7
V gene: TRBV7-2
CDR3 protein: CASSLERLSYEQYF

J gene: TRBJ2-1
V gene: TRBV7-9
CDR3 protein: CASSPAWRDPYNEQFF

J gene: TRBJ1-1
V gene: TRBV6-5
CDR3 protein: CASSSSPGGGTEAFF

J gene: TRBJ2-5
V gene: TRBV19
CDR3 protein: CASSIPPETQYF

J gene: TRBJ2-7
V gene: TRBV10-3
CDR3 protein: CATSLRGSGYEQYF

J gene: TRBJ1-5
V gene: TRBV28
CDR3 protein: CASEGGRVYSNQPQHF

J gene: TRBJ2-7
V gene: TRBV27
CDR3 protein: CASSLTGGFSEQYF

J gene: TRBJ1-1
V gene: TRBV7-9
CDR3 protein: CASLGDLGVEGLNTEAFF

J gene: TRBJ2-1
V gene: TRBV2
CDR3 protein: CASSDEVNEQFF

J gene: TRBJ2-4
V gene: TRBV28
CDR3 protein: CASSWTDIQYF

J gene: TRBJ2-7
V gene: TRBV27
CDR3 protein: CASSQGHEQYF